This T cell receptor (beta chain) was identified during a study of molecular identifiers for immune sequencing clone quantification. TCRdb re-analysed the PCR reads in MiXCR, keeping a single row per CDR3 protein. Seen here are around 460,000 distinct CDR3 sequences, over 20% observed once, and the top ten hold about 0.8%. CDR1 is KGHDR and CDR2 is SFDVKD in the germline V gene. Trimming took off 3 bases at V and 5 bases at J, with 15 bases between the two ends. This CDR3 has 15 amino acids. This TCR was recovered from a human donor in good health. Some libraries in this study had Jurkat cell RNA spiked in. Sequencing was performed on naive CD8+ T cells from blood, with Jurkat cell RNA spiked in. Stated subset: FACS-sorted CD8+CD4-CCR7+CD45RA+ naive T cells. This rearrangement joins TRBV24-1 to TRBJ2-5; D tentatively fits TRBD1 or TRBD2 (6 bases each). In DNA form, the CDR3 reads TGTGCCACCAGTGATCCCGGGACTCAGGGGGAGACCCAGTACTTC. This encodes CATSDPGTQGETQYF.